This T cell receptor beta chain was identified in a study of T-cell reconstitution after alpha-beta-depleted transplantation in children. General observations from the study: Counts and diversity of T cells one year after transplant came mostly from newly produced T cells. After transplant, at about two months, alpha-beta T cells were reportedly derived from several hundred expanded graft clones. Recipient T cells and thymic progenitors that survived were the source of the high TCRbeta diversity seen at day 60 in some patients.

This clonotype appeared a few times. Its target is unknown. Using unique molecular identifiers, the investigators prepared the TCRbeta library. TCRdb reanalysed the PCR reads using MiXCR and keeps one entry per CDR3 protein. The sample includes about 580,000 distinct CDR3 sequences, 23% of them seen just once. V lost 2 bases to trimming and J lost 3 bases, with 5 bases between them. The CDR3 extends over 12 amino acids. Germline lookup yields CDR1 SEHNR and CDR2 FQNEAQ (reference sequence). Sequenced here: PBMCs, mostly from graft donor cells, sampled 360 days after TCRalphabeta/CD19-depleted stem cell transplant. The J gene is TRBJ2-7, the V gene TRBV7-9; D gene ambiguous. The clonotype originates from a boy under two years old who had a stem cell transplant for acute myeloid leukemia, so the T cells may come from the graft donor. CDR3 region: CASSLPLYEQYF. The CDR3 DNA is TGTGCCAGCAGCTTACCCCTCTACGAGCAGTACTTC.